This T cell receptor beta chain was identified during a study of blood T cell repertoires in COVID-19. Across the study: Acute and convalescent COVID-19 specimens originated in the United States, Italy and Spain. PBMCs, B-cell-depleted T cells, or T cells were the source of the cDNA or gDNA that made up the material.

CDR3 size: 16 residues. Germline-derived CDR1 and CDR2 are SGDLS and YYNGEE. J lost 0 bases, V lost 3 bases, and 5 bases had no gene match. Sequencing was performed with immunoSEQ multiplex PCR; in TCRdb, only in-frame clones are kept and a portion is missing. The top ten hold approximately 2% of the sample, which has roughly 250,000 clones, 80% to 90% seen once. Participants were aged about 18 to 89 years from around 26 US areas. The sequence was obtained from a woman aged 45 to 65 who had recovered from COVID-19. The sample comprised PBMCs or T cells enriched from blood (not recorded which). The chain carries TRBV9 and TRBJ2-3; TRBD2 agrees at 9 bases. Here the CDR3 DNA reads TGTGCCAGCAGCGCCGGACTAGCGCCTAGCACAGATACGCAGTATTTT. Its protein product is CASSAGLAPSTDTQYF.